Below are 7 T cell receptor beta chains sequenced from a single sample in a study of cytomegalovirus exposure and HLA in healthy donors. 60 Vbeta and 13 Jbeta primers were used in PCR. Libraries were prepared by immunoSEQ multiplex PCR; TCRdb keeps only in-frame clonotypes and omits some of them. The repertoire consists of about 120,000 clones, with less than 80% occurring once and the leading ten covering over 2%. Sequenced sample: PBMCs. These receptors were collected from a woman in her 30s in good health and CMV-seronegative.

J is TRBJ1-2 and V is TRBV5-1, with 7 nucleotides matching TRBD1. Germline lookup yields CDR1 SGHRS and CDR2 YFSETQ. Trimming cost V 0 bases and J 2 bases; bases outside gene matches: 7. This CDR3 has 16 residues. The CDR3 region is CASSLGTGDSNYGYTF. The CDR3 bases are TGCGCCAGCAGCTTGGGCACAGGGGACTCCAACTATGGCTACACCTTC. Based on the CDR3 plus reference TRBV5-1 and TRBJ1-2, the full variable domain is KAGVTQTPRYLIKTRGQQVTLSCSPISGHRSVSWYQQTPGQGLQFLFEYFSETQRNKGNFPGRFSGRQFSNSRSEMNVSTLELGDSALYLCASSLGTGDSNYGYTFGSGTRLTVV.

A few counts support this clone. The CDR3 spells CASSFAHSTPNTEAFF. In DNA, the CDR3 is TGTGCCAGCAGTTTTGCGCACTCAACCCCCAACACTGAAGCTTTCTTT. The chain couples TRBV28 to TRBJ1-1; no clear D. Germline CDR1 is MDHEN and CDR2 is SYDVKM. This CDR3 is 16 amino acids long. The V end was cut by 3 bases, the J end by 2 bases, with 16 bases between.

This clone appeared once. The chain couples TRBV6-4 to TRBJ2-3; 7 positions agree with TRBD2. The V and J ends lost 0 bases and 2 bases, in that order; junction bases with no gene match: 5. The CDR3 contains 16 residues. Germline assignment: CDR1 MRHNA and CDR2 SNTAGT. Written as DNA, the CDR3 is TGTGCCAGCAGTGACTCAGCGGGATCCTTCACAGATACGCAGTATTTT. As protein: CASSDSAGSFTDTQYF.

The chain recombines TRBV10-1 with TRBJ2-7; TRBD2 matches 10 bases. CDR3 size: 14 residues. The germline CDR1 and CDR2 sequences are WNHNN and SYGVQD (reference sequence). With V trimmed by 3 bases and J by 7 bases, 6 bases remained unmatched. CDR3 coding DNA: TGCGCCAGCAGTGAAGCGGGAGGGCCTCTTGAGCAGTACTTC. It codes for CASSEAGGPLEQYF.

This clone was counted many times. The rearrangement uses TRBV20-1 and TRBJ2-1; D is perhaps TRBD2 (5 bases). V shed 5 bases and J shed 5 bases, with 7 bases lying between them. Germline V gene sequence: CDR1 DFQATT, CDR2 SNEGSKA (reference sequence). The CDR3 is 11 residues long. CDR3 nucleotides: TGCAGTGCTGCCGGGGACAATGAGCAGTTCTTC. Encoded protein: CSAAGDNEQFF.

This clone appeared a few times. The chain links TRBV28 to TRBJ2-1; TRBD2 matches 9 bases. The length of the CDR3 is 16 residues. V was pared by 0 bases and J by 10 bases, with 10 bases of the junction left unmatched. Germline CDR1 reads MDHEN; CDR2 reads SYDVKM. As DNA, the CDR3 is TGTGCCAGCAGTTTATGGAGGCGGGAGGGCTTGGAGGAGCAGTTCTTC. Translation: CASSLWRREGLEEQFF.

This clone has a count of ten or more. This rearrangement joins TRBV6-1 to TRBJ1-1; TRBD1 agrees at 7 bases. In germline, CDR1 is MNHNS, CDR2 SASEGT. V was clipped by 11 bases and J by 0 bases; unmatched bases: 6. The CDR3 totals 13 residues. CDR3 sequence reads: CAGGQLLNTEAFF. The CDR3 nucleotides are TGTGCCGGGGGACAGCTTTTGAACACTGAAGCTTTCTTT.